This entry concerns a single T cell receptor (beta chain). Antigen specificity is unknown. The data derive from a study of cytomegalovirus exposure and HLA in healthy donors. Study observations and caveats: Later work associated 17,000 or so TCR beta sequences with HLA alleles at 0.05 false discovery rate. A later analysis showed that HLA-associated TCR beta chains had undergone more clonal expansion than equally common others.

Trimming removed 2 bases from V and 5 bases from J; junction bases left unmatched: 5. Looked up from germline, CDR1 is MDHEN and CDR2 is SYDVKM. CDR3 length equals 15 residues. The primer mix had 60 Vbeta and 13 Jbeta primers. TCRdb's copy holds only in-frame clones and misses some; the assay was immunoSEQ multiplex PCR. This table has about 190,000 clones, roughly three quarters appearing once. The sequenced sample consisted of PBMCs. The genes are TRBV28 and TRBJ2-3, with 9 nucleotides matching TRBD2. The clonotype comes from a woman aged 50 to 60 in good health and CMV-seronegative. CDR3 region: CASSLGGRAGDTQYF. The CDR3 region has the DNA TGTGCCAGCAGTTTAGGCGGGAGGGCCGGAGATACGCAGTATTTT.